These 23 T cell receptor beta chains originate from one sample sequenced in a study of OX40 agonist ivuxolimab in advanced cancers. TCRdb keeps only in-frame clones here, not all; method: immunoSEQ multiplex PCR. The sample has 35,000 to 40,000 clones, about 86% seen once. The material was CD4+ or CD8+ T cells sorted from blood, obtained in a trial of the OX40 agonist ivuxolimab. Receptors were obtained from an adult with an advanced solid tumor such as melanoma, head and neck, liver or kidney cancer.

The rearrangement uses TRBV4-1 and TRBJ1-2, with 7 bases identical to TRBD1. Germline loops: CDR1 MGHRA, CDR2 YSYEKL. The CDR3 totals 15 residues. The V and J ends lost 1 base and 4 bases, in that order; junction bases with no gene match: 6. The CDR3 DNA sequence: TGCGCCAGCAGCCAAGTCCTAGGACAGGTCTATGGCTACACCTTC. It specifies CASSQVLGQVYGYTF.

V and J are TRBV6-5 and TRBJ2-7; tentatively, D is TRBD2 (6 bases). This CDR3 comprises 14 residues. Trimming stripped 7 bases from V and 6 bases from J, with 19 bases between. In germline, CDR1 is MNHEY, CDR2 SVGAGI. This CDR3 is CASTHGGGQGEQYF. In DNA, the CDR3 is TGTGCCAGCACCCACGGGGGTGGTCAAGGCGAGCAGTACTTC.

This sequence joins TRBV5-5 and TRBJ1-2; TRBD1 aligns across 10 bases. CDR3 size: 18 residues. V lost 0 bases and J lost 7; bases outside the gene matches: 15. The germline gives CDR1 SGHKS, CDR2 YYEKEE (reference sequence). The CDR3: CASSLAGPRDRGRGGYTF. The CDR3 region has the DNA TGTGCCAGCAGCTTGGCCGGTCCGCGGGACAGGGGAAGAGGTGGCTACACCTTC.

The count of this clone is one. V and J are TRBV6-5 and TRBJ1-5, with a possible D match to TRBD1 (5 bases). V shed 5 bases and J shed 4 bases, with 12 bases lying between them. CDR3 length equals 14 residues. The germline V gene encodes CDR1 MNHEY and CDR2 SVGAGI. The CDR3 reads CASSAQRGNQPQHF. As DNA, the CDR3 is TGTGCCAGCAGTGCTCAAAGGGGAAATCAGCCCCAGCATTTT.

The chain uses TRBV5-1 and TRBJ2-1; 7 nucleotides agree with TRBD2. V lost 1 base to trimming and J lost 5 bases; unmatched junction nucleotides: 6. The CDR3 length is 15 residues. Germline V gives CDR1 SGHRS, CDR2 YFSETQ. The CDR3 bases are TGCGCCAGCAGCTTGCAGCCTAGCGGAGACAATGAGCAGTTCTTC. This codes for CASSLQPSGDNEQFF.

The V call is TRBV9, the J call TRBJ2-2, with D tentatively TRBD2 (6 bases). V gave up 4 bases and J gave up 4 bases, with 11 bases separating them. In germline, CDR1 is SGDLS, CDR2 YYNGEE. The CDR3 length is 14 residues. CDR3 bases: TGTGCCAGCAGCTCCCGGGGGTCCACCGGGGAGCTGTTTTTT. Translated, it gives CASSSRGSTGELFF.

The gene calls are TRBV4-1 and TRBJ2-5; 8 bases map to TRBD2. Germline trimming cut 0 bases from V and 5 bases from J; bases unmatched to any gene: 5. There are 15 residues in the CDR3. Germline V lookup: CDR1 MGHRA, CDR2 YSYEKL. CDR3 sequence: CASSQDSRGGETQYF. CDR3 DNA sequence: TGCGCCAGCAGCCAAGACTCCCGGGGGGGGGAGACCCAGTACTTC.

The chain couples TRBV10-3 to TRBJ1-6; D not certain. The CDR3 totals 15 residues. Trimming pared 1 base from V and 6 bases from J, leaving 10 bases between. Germline lookup yields CDR1 ENHRY and CDR2 SYGVKD. The CDR3 loop is CAISELGATNSPLHF. The CDR3 nucleotides read TGTGCCATCAGTGAGTTGGGAGCAACTAATTCACCCCTCCACTTT.

The chain uses TRBV7-9 and TRBJ2-4; the D call may be TRBD1 or TRBD2 (5 bases each). This CDR3 is built from 16 residues. The germline V gene has CDR1 SEHNR and CDR2 FQNEAQ (reference sequence). V was clipped by 5 bases and J by 1 base, with 15 bases between them. CDR3 coding DNA: TGTGCCAGCAGCCCCGAGGGACCCTGGGCCAAAAACATTCAGTACTTC. The encoded protein is CASSPEGPWAKNIQYF.

The chain joins TRBV19 to TRBJ1-2; 9 nucleotides match TRBD1. This CDR3 is built from 14 residues. V lost 8 bases and J lost 4; bases outside the gene matches: 8. Germline V gene lookup returns CDR1 LNHDA and CDR2 SQIVND (reference sequence). The chain's CDR3 is CASSPGQGTYGYTF. CDR3 sequence (DNA): TGTGCCAGTTCCCCGGGACAGGGAACCTATGGCTACACCTTC.

J is TRBJ1-2 and V is TRBV11-2; D unclear. The CDR3 has 17 amino acids. Germline V gene sequence: CDR1 SGHAT, CDR2 FQNNGV. V lost 5 bases and J lost 2, with 21 bases in between. The CDR3 coding sequence is TGTGCCAGCAGCCCGAGGACCGTGGGCCCTGGGAACTATGGCTACACCTTC. Translating it yields CASSPRTVGPGNYGYTF.

This chain connects TRBV9 to TRBJ2-1; 8 nucleotides agree with TRBD1. The CDR3 has 15 amino acids. The junction had 3 bases not matched to a gene; V was cut back by 3 bases and J by 1 base. Germline lookup yields CDR1 SGDLS and CDR2 YYNGEE. The CDR3 sequence is CASSGGQVSYNEQFF. CDR3 nucleotides: TGTGCCAGCAGCGGGGGACAGGTGTCCTACAATGAGCAGTTCTTC.

In this sample, this clone turned up once. The chain carries TRBV4-1 and TRBJ2-3; tentative D call: TRBD1 (6 bases). Trimming removed 1 base at V and 4 bases at J, with 6 bases between. CDR1 and CDR2 (germline): MGHRA, YSYEKL. The CDR3 has 13 residues. The CDR3 bases are TGCGCCAGCAGCCAAGGACAGGCAGATACGCAGTATTTT. Its protein product is CASSQGQADTQYF.

The chain carries TRBV7-2 and TRBJ2-2, with D tentatively TRBD2 (6 bases). V lost 5 bases to trimming and J lost 0 bases, with 13 bases between them. Germline CDR1 and CDR2: SGHTA and FQGNSA. The CDR3 spans 16 residues. The CDR3 protein is CASSGGLITNTGELFF. CDR3 DNA: TGTGCCAGCAGCGGGGGACTTATCACGAACACCGGGGAGCTGTTTTTT.

The rearrangement joins TRBV5-5 to TRBJ2-7; D is unclear. The V gene's germline CDR1 is SGHKS and CDR2 YYEKEE (reference sequence). The V gene lost 2 bases and the J gene lost 3 bases, with 9 bases spanning the gap. This CDR3 has 13 residues. The CDR3 DNA is TGTGCCAGCAGCTTACCGGGTTTCTACGAGCAGTACTTC. Its translation is CASSLPGFYEQYF.

The CDR3 coding sequence is TGTGCCAGCATCACCCTTCCCGGAGTGGGGGAGCAGTACTTC. This codes for CASITLPGVGEQYF. This chain links TRBV5-5 with TRBJ2-7; D not certain. The CDR3 runs 14 residues. V lost 6 bases and J 7 bases, leaving 20 bases between the germline ends. Germline V gene data show CDR1 as SGHKS and CDR2 as YYEKEE (reference sequence).

V is TRBV30 and J is TRBJ1-2; D is unresolved. Germline V gives CDR1 GTSNPN, CDR2 SVGIG (reference sequence). The CDR3 spans 13 residues. V lost 0 bases, J lost 2 bases, and 7 bases lay in between. CDR3 sequence: CAWSVTFNYGYTF. The CDR3 DNA reads TGTGCCTGGAGTGTAACCTTCAACTATGGCTACACCTTC.

The chain links TRBV5-1 to TRBJ2-3; 8 bases align to TRBD2. CDR3 length: 14 residues. Germline assignment: CDR1 SGHRS and CDR2 YFSETQ. V shed 7 bases and J 0 bases; nucleotides not matched to a gene: 4. Written as DNA, the CDR3 is TGCGCCAGCCTTAGCGGGGCTAGCACAGATACGCAGTATTTT. Protein: CASLSGASTDTQYF.

V usage is TRBV5-1 and J usage is TRBJ2-7; D is ambiguous. This CDR3 has 14 residues. Germline CDR1 SGHRS, CDR2 YFSETQ. The V end was cut by 0 bases, the J end by 3 bases, with 10 bases between. CDR3 bases: TGCGCCAGCAGCTTGGCCGAGATTGGCTACGAGCAGTACTTC. It specifies CASSLAEIGYEQYF.

The chain is built from TRBV5-6 and TRBJ1-1; D gene uncertain. This CDR3 is built from 13 residues. In germline, CDR1 is SGHDT, CDR2 YYEEEE. Trimming stripped 2 bases from V and 0 bases from J, with 5 bases between. In DNA form, the CDR3 reads TGTGCCAGCAGCTTACAACTGAACACTGAAGCTTTCTTT. The encoded protein is CASSLQLNTEAFF.

The V call is TRBV7-6, the J call TRBJ2-3; TRBD2 matches 9 bases. Per germline, CDR1 SGHVS and CDR2 FNYEAQ. Losses at the gene ends were 1 base for V and 2 bases for J; bases not matched to a gene: 4. The CDR3 covers 16 residues. DNA of the CDR3: TGTGCCAGCAGCTTAGTAGCGGGGGCCGTCACAGATACGCAGTATTTT. Its protein is CASSLVAGAVTDTQYF.

The rearrangement joins TRBV13 to TRBJ1-4, with D possibly TRBD1 on 5 matching bases. Germline CDR1 reads PRHDT; CDR2 reads FYEKMQ (reference sequence). There are 14 residues in the CDR3. Between the trimmed V and J ends, which lost 5 bases and 3 bases, there was a span of 10 bases. The CDR3 DNA reads as TGTGCCAGCAGCCGCCGAGGGGCTAATGAAAAACTGTTTTTT. Its translation is CASSRRGANEKLFF.

The V gene is TRBV29-1, the J gene TRBJ1-2; 10 nucleotides agree with TRBD1. The CDR3 has 13 amino acids. Per germline, CDR1 SQVTM and CDR2 ANQGSEA. V dropped 6 bases and J dropped 2; count of bases not matched to a gene: 3. CDR3 amino acids: CSVRTGGNYGYTF. CDR3 coding DNA: TGCAGCGTCCGGACAGGGGGAAACTATGGCTACACCTTC.